The 21 T cell receptor beta chains reported below all come from one sample, sequenced in a study of OX40 agonist ivuxolimab in advanced cancers. Only in-frame clones appear in the TCRdb table, and some are missing; sequencing was by immunoSEQ multiplex PCR. The table lists 60,000 to 75,000 clones, around nine tenths of them singletons. The source was CD4+ or CD8+ T cells sorted from blood, collected in a trial of the OX40 agonist ivuxolimab. The receptors come from an adult with an advanced solid tumor such as melanoma, head and neck, liver or kidney cancer.

In its sample, this clone was seen a few times. J is TRBJ1-4 and V is TRBV7-2, with a possible D match to TRBD1 (5 bases). Germline loops: CDR1 SGHTA, CDR2 FQGNSA. CDR3 size: 14 residues. V lost 6 bases, J lost 5 bases, and 13 bases lay in between. The CDR3 loop is CASRRGGPNEKLFF. The CDR3 coding sequence is TGTGCCAGCAGGAGGGGTGGCCCGAATGAAAAACTGTTTTTT.

This chain connects TRBV15 to TRBJ2-4; no reliable D call. Between the trimmed V and J ends, which lost 5 bases and 0 bases, there was a span of 14 bases. Germline V gene sequence: CDR1 LNHNV, CDR2 YYDKDF (reference sequence). The CDR3 runs 16 residues. In nucleotides, the CDR3 is TGTGCCACCAGCCCCGACGCACAACCAGCCAAAAACATTCAGTACTTC. Its protein is CATSPDAQPAKNIQYF.

This chain links TRBV15 with TRBJ2-5; the D is unclear. Germline V gene sequence: CDR1 LNHNV, CDR2 YYDKDF (reference sequence). V shed 0 bases and J shed 2 bases, with 4 bases lying between them. The CDR3 contains 13 residues. CDR3 residues: CATSRDRQETQYF. CDR3 nucleotides: TGTGCCACCAGCAGAGATCGGCAAGAGACCCAGTACTTC.

The chain employs TRBV6-5 and TRBJ2-7; 7 bases line up with TRBD1. CDR1 is MNHEY, CDR2 SVGAGI, per germline. The V and J ends lost 4 bases and 2 bases, in that order; junction bases with no gene match: 2. There are 13 residues in the CDR3. CDR3 nucleotide sequence: TGTGCCAGCAGTTGGGACAGTACCTACGAGCAGTACTTC. Translation gives CASSWDSTYEQYF.

The rearrangement links TRBV11-2 to TRBJ1-4; D gene unclear. CDR1 and CDR2 (germline): SGHAT, FQNNGV. The V end was cut by 5 bases, the J end by 6 bases, with 19 bases between. The CDR3 covers 16 residues. The CDR3 nucleotides read TGTGCCAGCAGCCCGCGGTTGTCACAGCTTGATGAAAAACTGTTTTTT. Residues: CASSPRLSQLDEKLFF.

This clone occurred a few times. The V call is TRBV9, the J call TRBJ1-2; D is perhaps TRBD1 (5 bases). Germline V lookup: CDR1 SGDLS, CDR2 YYNGEE. The V end was cut by 2 bases, the J end by 5 bases, with 13 bases between. This CDR3 has 14 residues. In nucleotides, the CDR3 is TGTGCCAGCAGCGTGGGCAGGGTGACTTATGGCTACACCTTC. It yields the protein CASSVGRVTYGYTF.

The chain's CDR3 is CASSQYPGNTGELFF. The CDR3 coding sequence is TGTGCCAGCAGCCAATACCCGGGAAACACCGGGGAGCTGTTTTTT. V and J are TRBV5-6 and TRBJ2-2; D may be TRBD2 (5 bases). CDR3 length equals 15 residues. V was cut by 4 bases and J by 2 bases, with 12 bases left in between. CDR1 is SGHDT, CDR2 YYEEEE, per germline.

The genes are TRBV7-2 and TRBJ2-7; D remains unclear. Germline V gives CDR1 SGHTA, CDR2 FQGNSA. This CDR3 has 14 amino acids. The ends were cut back, 2 bases at V and 1 base at J, with 9 bases in the middle. In DNA, the CDR3 is TGTGCCAGCAGCTTAAACGGGCTATCCTACGAGCAGTACTTC. This translates into CASSLNGLSYEQYF. Supplemented by reference TRBV7-2 and TRBJ2-7, the full variable domain reads GAGVSQSPSNKVTEKGKDVELRCDPISGHTALYWYRQSLGQGLEFLIYFQGNSAPDKSGLPSDRFSAERTGGSVSTLTIQRTQQEDSAVYLCASSLNGLSYEQYFGPGTRLTVT.

The V and J genes are TRBV6-5 and TRBJ1-1; D not certain. Germline lookup yields CDR1 MNHEY and CDR2 SVGAGI. The CDR3 sequence is 13 residues long. Deletions cut 7 bases from V and 0 bases from J, with 9 bases between. This chain's CDR3 is CASKGHMNTEAFF. The CDR3 DNA reads as TGTGCCAGCAAAGGGCACATGAACACTGAAGCTTTCTTT.

Written as DNA, the CDR3 is TGTGCCAGCAGTTGGGCTGGACAGGGACCAGGCGAGCAGTACTTC. Translated: CASSWAGQGPGEQYF. V is TRBV6-6 and J is TRBJ2-7; 8 nucleotides line up with TRBD1. CDR3 size: 15 residues. The trim removed 4 bases at V and 6 bases at J, leaving 11 bases unmatched. Germline V gene data show CDR1 as MNHNY and CDR2 as SVGAGI (reference sequence).

The chain links TRBV27 to TRBJ1-2; D gene unclear. V was shortened by 3 bases and J by 2 bases, with 19 bases between the two germline ends. The CDR3 length is 17 residues. Germline lookup yields CDR1 MNHEY and CDR2 SMNVEV (reference sequence). The CDR3 DNA sequence: TGTGCCAGCAGTTTCGAGGCCTCTTTCCCGTCGAACTATGGCTACACCTTC. Its translation is CASSFEASFPSNYGYTF.

The CDR3 nucleotides are TGTGCCAGCCAATCAGGGGACCGTACCGGGGAGCTGTTTTTT. It yields the protein CASQSGDRTGELFF. The chain links TRBV19 to TRBJ2-2; the D gene is possibly TRBD1 (6 bases). Trimming took 9 bases from V and 5 from J, leaving 16 bases between them. The CDR3 has 14 residues. In germline, CDR1 is LNHDA, CDR2 SQIVND (reference sequence). The full variable domain, with the rest looked up from reference TRBV19 and TRBJ2-2, is DGGITQSPKYLFRKEGQNVTLSCEQNLNHDAMYWYRQDPGQGLRLIYYSQIVNDFQKGDIAEGYSVSREKKESFPLTVTSAQKNPTAFYLCASQSGDRTGELFFGEGSRLTVL.

The chain is built from TRBV14 and TRBJ2-5, with TRBD2 identical over 11 bases. This CDR3 comprises 16 residues. Trimming removed 5 bases from V and 2 bases from J; junction bases left unmatched: 7. Looked up from germline, CDR1 is SGHDN and CDR2 is FVKESK. The CDR3 bases are TGTGCCAGCAGCAAGGGCCTAGCGGGGGGACAAGAGACCCAGTACTTC. Protein: CASSKGLAGGQETQYF.

This chain connects TRBV10-1 to TRBJ2-7; D is undetermined. This CDR3 has 14 amino acids. Trimming cost V 4 bases and J 1 base, with 11 bases left between them. Germline CDR1 and CDR2: WNHNN and SYGVQD (reference sequence). The CDR3 DNA is TGCGCCAGCAGTGTGGCCAGGCGGTCCTACGAGCAGTACTTC. It translates to CASSVARRSYEQYF.

The sample holds one count of this clone. Other nucleotide sequences from this sample produce the same CDR3. The chain recombines TRBV11-2 with TRBJ2-1; 10 positions agree with TRBD2. Trimming removed 5 bases from V and 3 bases from J; junction bases left unmatched: 4. Germline assignment: CDR1 SGHAT and CDR2 FQNNGV. This CDR3 has 15 amino acids. This chain's CDR3 is CASSLGLANYNEQFF. Here the CDR3 DNA reads TGTGCCAGCAGCCTGGGACTAGCGAACTACAATGAGCAGTTCTTC.

This clone was counted a single time. The gene calls are TRBV11-3 and TRBJ2-5, with D possibly being TRBD2 (5 bases). This CDR3 is built from 16 residues. The germline V gene encodes CDR1 SGHNT and CDR2 YENEEA. V lost 5 bases and J 0 bases, leaving 16 bases between the germline ends. The CDR3: CASSQGGDKYQETQYF. The CDR3 DNA reads as TGTGCCAGCAGCCAAGGAGGAGACAAGTACCAAGAGACCCAGTACTTC.

The V call is TRBV19, the J call TRBJ2-7; 12 bases are shared with TRBD1. Germline trimming cut 10 bases from V and 4 bases from J; bases unmatched to any gene: 8. Germline CDR1 is LNHDA and CDR2 is SQIVND (reference sequence). The CDR3 runs to 14 residues. The DNA of the CDR3 is TGTGCCACCAGACCGGGACAGGGGGCTTACGAGCAGTACTTC. This encodes CATRPGQGAYEQYF.

This clone was picked up a small number of times. The chain is built from TRBV6-5 and TRBJ2-2; D is tentatively TRBD1 or TRBD2 (7 bases each). In germline, CDR1 is MNHEY, CDR2 SVGAGI. V dropped 6 bases and J dropped 7 bases, with 18 bases sitting between them. The CDR3 has 15 amino acids. As DNA, the CDR3 is TGTGCCAGCAGCTCTAGACAGGGAGGGATCGGGGAGCTGTTTTTT. Protein product: CASSSRQGGIGELFF.

V usage is TRBV28 and J usage is TRBJ1-1, with D perhaps matching TRBD1 (6 bases). The CDR3 is 16 residues long. Trimming removed 6 bases from V and 0 bases from J, with 17 bases in between. Germline loops: CDR1 MDHEN, CDR2 SYDVKM. The CDR3 nucleotides read TGTGCCAGCAGCTCCAACCGAAGGGGGATGAACACTGAAGCTTTCTTT. It specifies CASSSNRRGMNTEAFF.

CDR3 residues: CASSGSGGGYNEQFF. The CDR3 DNA reads as TGCGCCAGCAGCGGTAGCGGGGGTGGTTACAATGAGCAGTTCTTC. The J gene is TRBJ2-1, the V gene TRBV5-1; 9 bases agree with TRBD2. The CDR3 extends over 15 amino acids. The germline gives CDR1 SGHRS, CDR2 YFSETQ. V gave up 4 bases and J gave up 4 bases; unmatched junction bases: 6.

This sequence joins TRBV6-1 and TRBJ2-3, with D unclear. The CDR3 has 14 amino acids. Trimming removed 1 base at V and 2 bases at J, with 7 bases between. Germline values: CDR1 MNHNS, CDR2 SASEGT. For the CDR3, the DNA is TGTGCCAGCAGTGAAGGGTTTAACACAGATACGCAGTATTTT. Encoded protein: CASSEGFNTDTQYF.